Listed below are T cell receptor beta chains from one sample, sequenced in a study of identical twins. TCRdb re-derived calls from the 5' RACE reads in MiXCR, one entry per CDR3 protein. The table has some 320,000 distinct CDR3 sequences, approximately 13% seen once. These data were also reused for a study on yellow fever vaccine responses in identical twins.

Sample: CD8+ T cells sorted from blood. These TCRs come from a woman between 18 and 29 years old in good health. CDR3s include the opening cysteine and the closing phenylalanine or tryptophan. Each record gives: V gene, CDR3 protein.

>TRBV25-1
CASSGDRGYEQYF
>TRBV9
CASSVAASSGEKLFF
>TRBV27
CASSWRTSGPLTFF
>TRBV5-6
CASSFGTSGGQETQYF
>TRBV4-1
CASSHRLAGVGTGELFF
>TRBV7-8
CASSPSGTNRGAQYF
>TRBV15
CATSRGSADTGELFF
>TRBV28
CASEGVQYEKLFF
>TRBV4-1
CASSQESGNTDTQYF
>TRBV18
CASSPPVSHNEQFF
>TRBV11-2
CASSDRPGLAGVLSDTQYF
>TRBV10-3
CAISETGLAGSNEQFF
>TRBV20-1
CSAPTDRVYGYTF
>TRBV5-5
CASSFRETGYYNEQFF
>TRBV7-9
CASSRTYYDEQFF
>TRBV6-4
CASSEGAGGYNEQFF
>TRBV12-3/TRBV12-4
CASTHSMAKNIQYF
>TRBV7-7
CASSRTSGSPYNEQFF
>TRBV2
CASRTGPPAADTQYF
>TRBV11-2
CASSSLLQEQETQYF
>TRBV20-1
CSGSPVGNYNEQFF
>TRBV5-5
CASSLDNPSFAFF
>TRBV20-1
CSANLIGAPNTGELFF
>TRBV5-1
CASSSPGGYYTGELFF
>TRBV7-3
CASSLGANSPLHF
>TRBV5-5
CASGPNANTGELFF
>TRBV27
CASSLDGGREWETQYF
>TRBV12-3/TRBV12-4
CASSLGANTIYF
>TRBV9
CASSVIADTQYF
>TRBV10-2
CASSESVSGTDTQYF
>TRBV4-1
CASSQLVGPYEQYF
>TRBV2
CASKEATHGTDTQYF
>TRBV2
CASSGPSGGLVPGYNEQFF
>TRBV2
CANRQGPMNTEAFF
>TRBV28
CASSYGDSNQPQHF
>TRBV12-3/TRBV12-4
CASSLVGDNEQFF
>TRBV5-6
CASGHGTLPNEQFF
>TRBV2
CASGSSWDRSYEQYF
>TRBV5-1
CASSLRTSFHEQYF
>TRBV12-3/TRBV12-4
CASSQEGGTRTDTQYF